These 25 T cell receptor beta chains were all obtained from the same sample, sequenced in a study of early T cells in non-severe SARS-CoV-2 infection. TCRdb re-called the 5' RACE reads through MiXCR, storing one row per CDR3 protein. The table has 40,000 or so distinct CDR3 sequences, about 5.6% seen once. What was sequenced was whole blood. Source of these receptors: an adult who was a healthcare worker with PCR-confirmed SARS-CoV-2 infection or an uninfected control (not recorded which).

The table lists this clonotype with many counts. The V gene is TRBV20-1, the J gene TRBJ2-5; 8 nucleotides match TRBD2. The V and J ends lost 3 bases and 5 bases, in that order; junction bases with no gene match: 11. The CDR3 sequence is 15 residues long. The V gene's germline CDR1 is DFQATT and CDR2 SNEGSKA (reference sequence). The CDR3 bases are TGCAGTGCTAGCGATGTCGGGAGGGCCATGGAGACCCAGTACTTC. This codes for CSASDVGRAMETQYF.

The V and J genes are TRBV12-3 or TRBV12-4 and TRBJ1-5; possible D gene TRBD1, 5 bases. The V end was cut by 5 bases, the J end by 10 bases, with 9 bases between. CDR3 length equals 11 residues. The DNA of the CDR3 is TGTGCCAGCAGTGGGGGGGGACCCCAGCATTTT. Protein sequence: CASSGGGPQHF.

This clonotype was counted at least ten times. V usage is TRBV9 and J usage is TRBJ2-5, with 12 bases identical to TRBD2. This CDR3 has 16 residues. The V gene end was trimmed by 4 bases and the J gene end by 2 bases; junction bases not matched to a gene: 6. CDR1 SGDLS and CDR2 YYNGEE come from the germline V gene. The CDR3 DNA reads TGTGCCAGCAGCCGAAGACTAGCGGGAGTTCAAGAGACCCAGTACTTC. It yields the protein CASSRRLAGVQETQYF.

The chain joins TRBV12-3 or TRBV12-4 to TRBJ1-2; D is perhaps TRBD1 (6 bases). The CDR3 extends over 16 amino acids. The germline V and J ends were trimmed by 5 bases and 5 bases, with 21 bases remaining between them. The CDR3 here is CASSPNRQVAVYGYTF. The CDR3 nucleotides are TGTGCCAGCAGTCCTAATCGACAGGTGGCCGTATATGGCTACACCTTC.

This clonotype was seen many times. The chain has TRBV5-1 and TRBJ2-1, with TRBD2 identical over 7 bases. J gave up 4 bases and V 1 base, and 5 bases lay outside the gene matches. The CDR3 length is 15 residues. CDR1 and CDR2 from the germline V gene are SGHRS and YFSETQ. The CDR3 loop reads CASSLSTGGYNEQFF. CDR3 nucleotides: TGCGCCAGCAGCTTGTCAACGGGGGGATACAATGAGCAGTTCTTC.

This clonotype was detected many times. The V gene is TRBV6-5, the J gene TRBJ2-7, with 8 bases fitting TRBD2. The CDR3 loop spans 15 amino acids. Trimming took 2 bases from V and 2 from J; bases not matched to a gene: 5. The germline gives CDR1 MNHEY, CDR2 SVGAGI. The CDR3 sequence is CASSYGGGLPYEQYF. The CDR3 DNA sequence: TGTGCCAGCAGTTACGGCGGGGGGTTACCCTACGAGCAGTACTTC.

Many counts were recorded for this clonotype. An end of the junction does not agree with germline; a read error may underlie this. V gene TRBV10-3 combines with J gene TRBJ2-7; 9 positions match TRBD1. The CDR3 contains 12 residues. The V gene's germline CDR1 is ENHRY and CDR2 SYGVKD. CDR3 in amino acids: CATNRDRDPPIF. DNA for the CDR3: TGTGCCACAAATCGGGACAGGGACCCCCCAATCTTC.

CDR3 bases: TGTGCCAGCGTCGGACAGAACCAAGAGACCCAGTACTTC. Its translation is CASVGQNQETQYF. This rearrangement joins TRBV12-3 or TRBV12-4 to TRBJ2-5, with D tentatively TRBD1 (6 bases). The CDR3 has 13 residues. Trimming cost V 8 bases and J 0 bases, with 10 bases left between them.

This clonotype has at least ten counts. The V gene is TRBV7-7, the J gene TRBJ2-5; no reliable D call. The V end was cut by 1 base, the J end by 2 bases, with 8 bases between. This CDR3 has 14 residues. The germline CDR1 and CDR2 sequences are SSHAT and FNYEAQ (reference sequence). The CDR3 protein is CASSLGQFQETQYF. As DNA, the CDR3 is TGTGCCAGCAGCTTAGGGCAGTTTCAAGAGACCCAGTACTTC.

This clonotype was seen many times. The CDR3 here is CAISSTPGPYEQYF. The CDR3 DNA sequence: TGTGCCATCAGTAGTACCCCGGGGCCCTACGAGCAGTACTTC. The rearrangement links TRBV10-3 to TRBJ2-7; D could derive from TRBD1 or TRBD2 (5 bases each). The CDR3 spans 14 residues. Trimming stripped 5 bases from V and 2 bases from J, with 13 bases between. Germline V gene lookup returns CDR1 ENHRY and CDR2 SYGVKD.

This clonotype occurred many times. The chain employs TRBV5-1 and TRBJ2-1, with D perhaps TRBD1 or TRBD2 (5 bases each). Trimming removed 4 bases at V and 5 bases at J, with 13 bases between. In germline, CDR1 is SGHRS, CDR2 YFSETQ. The CDR3 length is 14 residues. CDR3 sequence (DNA): TGCGCCAGCAGCATAGGGACCTACCACAATGAGCAGTTCTTC. Amino acid sequence: CASSIGTYHNEQFF.

This CDR3 is CASSHPRTSGSSYEQYF. The CDR3, as DNA: TGCGCCAGCAGCCACCCCCGGACTAGCGGAAGCTCCTACGAGCAGTACTTC. This chain connects TRBV4-1 to TRBJ2-7, with 10 bases that match TRBD2. Trimming took 3 bases from V and 0 from J; bases not matched to a gene: 8. The CDR3 has 17 amino acids. Germline V gene data show CDR1 as MGHRA and CDR2 as YSYEKL.

This clonotype was found many times. The CDR3: CASSLIAGGHEQYF. CDR3 bases: TGTGCCAGCAGCCTTATAGCGGGGGGACACGAGCAGTACTTC. The V gene is TRBV11-2, the J gene TRBJ2-7; 10 bases fit TRBD2. Germline V gene lookup returns CDR1 SGHAT and CDR2 FQNNGV. Trimming cost V 5 bases and J 5 bases; bases outside gene matches: 6. This CDR3 is built from 14 residues.

This clonotype appeared a few times. The chain carries TRBV7-6 and TRBJ2-4; D is uncertain. V shed 5 bases and J shed 1 base, with 6 bases lying between them. The CDR3 is 13 residues long. Germline CDR1 SGHVS, CDR2 FNYEAQ. This CDR3 is CASSIWAKNIQYF. CDR3 nucleotides: TGTGCCAGCAGCATTTGGGCCAAAAACATTCAGTACTTC.

This clonotype was observed a few times. This clone may be a read error of a much larger clone one base away. This sequence joins TRBV6-5 and TRBJ2-7; TRBD2 agrees at 8 bases. Germline lookup yields CDR1 MNHEY and CDR2 SVGAGI. CDR3 length: 15 amino acids. The trim removed 8 bases at V and 6 bases at J, leaving 15 bases unmatched. CDR3 protein: CASLPTALAGREQYF. CDR3 coding DNA: TGTGCCAGCCTCCCCACGGCCCTAGCGGGCCGCGAGCAGTACTTC.

The chain carries TRBV24-1 and TRBJ2-2; a weak D match, TRBD1 (6 bases). The germline CDR1 and CDR2 sequences are KGHDR and SFDVKD. CDR3 length: 13 amino acids. The V gene lost 9 bases and the J gene lost 2 bases, with 9 bases spanning the gap. The CDR3 sequence is CATGRGNTGELFF. The CDR3 DNA reads TGTGCCACCGGCAGGGGAAACACCGGGGAGCTGTTTTTT.

There are many counts of this clonotype. The V and J genes are TRBV24-1 and TRBJ1-5; D is unclear. The CDR3 sequence is 14 residues long. Per germline, CDR1 KGHDR and CDR2 SFDVKD. V lost 5 bases and J 2 bases, leaving 9 bases between the germline ends. The CDR3 DNA reads as TGTGCCACCAGTGGTAAAGAGGGCAATCAGCCCCAGCATTTT. Amino acid sequence: CATSGKEGNQPQHF.

This clonotype was recorded at least ten times. This CDR3 is CASTLSLHTEAFF. CDR3 sequence (DNA): TGTGCCAGCACCCTGAGCCTTCACACTGAAGCTTTCTTT. The chain combines TRBV6-5 with TRBJ1-1, with D unresolved. The V end was cut by 7 bases, the J end by 3 bases, with 12 bases between. CDR1 and CDR2 (germline): MNHEY, SVGAGI. The CDR3 runs to 13 residues.

This clonotype showed up many times. The chain uses TRBV5-1 and TRBJ1-4; maybe TRBD1 (5 bases). V lost 0 bases, J lost 12 bases, and 18 bases lay in between. Germline-derived CDR1 and CDR2 are SGHRS and YFSETQ. The CDR3 consists of 15 residues. In DNA form, the CDR3 reads TGCGCCAGCAGCTTGGGTACGGGGACGCGGCGGGAACTGTTTTTT. It translates to CASSLGTGTRRELFF.

The table lists this clonotype with many counts. The chain couples TRBV7-6 to TRBJ1-4; 11 nucleotides match TRBD1. The CDR3 is 14 amino acids. Germline V gene lookup returns CDR1 SGHVS and CDR2 FNYEAQ. The V and J ends lost 5 bases and 7 bases, in that order; junction bases with no gene match: 3. CDR3: CASSPGQGGEKLFF. CDR3 bases: TGTGCCAGCAGCCCGGGACAGGGGGGTGAAAAACTGTTTTTT.

This clonotype was recorded at least ten times. The chain has TRBV7-6 and TRBJ2-1; D is undetermined. Germline CDR1 and CDR2: SGHVS and FNYEAQ. V was shortened by 5 bases and J by 2 bases, with 7 bases between the two germline ends. The CDR3 runs to 13 residues. The CDR3 protein is CASSPVPYNEQFF. The CDR3 DNA reads as TGTGCCAGCAGCCCGGTCCCCTACAATGAGCAGTTCTTC.

At least ten counts were recorded for this clonotype. The chain couples TRBV20-1 to TRBJ2-5; maybe TRBD1 (5 bases). This CDR3 has 18 amino acids. Deletions cut 2 bases from V and 5 bases from J, with 27 bases between. In germline, CDR1 is DFQATT, CDR2 SNEGSKA (reference sequence). The CDR3 DNA reads as TGCAGTGCTAGACCACCAACTATTAGACAGACTCGACGCGAGACCCAGTACTTC. Its translation: CSARPPTIRQTRRETQYF.

Ten or more counts support this clonotype. The chain is built from TRBV12-3 or TRBV12-4 and TRBJ1-1; the match to TRBD1 covers 7 bases. This CDR3 has 13 residues. V was clipped by 4 bases and J by 4 bases; unmatched bases: 3. In DNA form, the CDR3 reads TGTGCCAGCAGTTATGCAGGGGGCACTGAAGCTTTCTTT. Its protein product is CASSYAGGTEAFF.

This clonotype was seen many times. In nucleotides, the CDR3 is TGTGCCAGCAGCTTGGAGATCGGGGATCTATATGGCTACACCTTC. Amino acid sequence: CASSLEIGDLYGYTF. The rearrangement joins TRBV5-5 to TRBJ1-2; D not resolved. V dropped 0 bases and J dropped 5 bases, with 14 bases sitting between them. This CDR3 is 15 amino acids long. Per the germline V gene, CDR1 is SGHKS and CDR2 is YYEKEE (reference sequence).

This clonotype was recorded many times. This chain uses TRBV5-8 with TRBJ1-4; D is undetermined. V gave up 1 base and J gave up 6 bases, with 10 bases separating them. CDR1 and CDR2 (germline): SGHTS, YDEGEE. The CDR3 has 14 amino acids. The CDR3 here is CASSLLQWHEKLFF. The DNA for the CDR3 is TGTGCCAGCAGCTTGTTGCAGTGGCATGAAAAACTGTTTTTT. The full variable domain, its missing parts supplied by reference TRBV5-8 and TRBJ1-4, is EAGVTQSPTHLIKTRGQQATLRCSPISGHTSVYWYQQALGLGLQFLLWYDEGEERNRGNFPPRFSGRQFPNYSSELNVNALELEDSALYLCASSLLQWHEKLFFGSGTQLSVL.